Following are 12 T cell receptor beta chains from one sample sequenced in a study of blood T cell repertoires in COVID-19. The table came from immunoSEQ multiplex PCR; TCRdb's copy has only in-frame clones and leaves some out. This sample carries fewer than 400,000 clones, roughly 90% of them seen once, and the ten largest clones take 1.5% to 2%. Sequences were obtained from PBMCs or T cells enriched from blood (not recorded which). The receptors originated from a woman aged 25 to 39 who had recovered from COVID-19.

The gene calls are TRBV7-8 and TRBJ2-7; 7 bases fit TRBD2. This CDR3 has 15 residues. The ends lost 4 bases at V and 5 bases at J; junction bases unmatched: 11. Germline CDR1 SGHVS, CDR2 FQNEAQ. CDR3 nucleotides: TGTGCCAGCAGCTCACAAGGGACTACCGTTAACGAGCAGTACTTC. It codes for CASSSQGTTVNEQYF.

This clone has only one observation. This rearrangement joins TRBV9 to TRBJ2-2; D might be TRBD1 (6 bases). Per the germline V gene, CDR1 is SGDLS and CDR2 is YYNGEE. The ends were cut back, 2 bases at V and 2 bases at J, with 10 bases in the middle. This CDR3 spans 15 amino acids. In nucleotides, the CDR3 is TGTGCCAGCAGCGTGGTGGGACAAAACACCGGGGAGCTGTTTTTT. Its protein is CASSVVGQNTGELFF.

This clone was counted once. The rearrangement uses TRBV5-4 and TRBJ2-7; 8 bases are shared with TRBD2. The CDR3 consists of 13 residues. Germline V gene sequence: CDR1 SGHNT, CDR2 YYREEE (reference sequence). Trimming cost V 5 bases and J 3 bases; bases outside gene matches: 4. CDR3 sequence reads: CASSPSGSYEQYF. As DNA, the CDR3 is TGTGCCAGCAGTCCAAGCGGGAGCTACGAGCAGTACTTC. Full variable domain (missing parts from reference TRBV5-4 and TRBJ2-7): ETGVTQSPTHLIKTRGQQVTLRCSSQSGHNTVSWYQQALGQGPQFIFQYYREEENGRGNFPPRFSGLQFPNYSSELNVNALELDDSALYLCASSPSGSYEQYFGPGTRLTVT.

The chain recombines TRBV27 with TRBJ2-3, with 8 bases lining up with TRBD2. Germline V gene data show CDR1 as MNHEY and CDR2 as SMNVEV (reference sequence). The CDR3 length is 14 residues. Trimming took 4 bases from V and 2 from J; bases not matched to a gene: 2. The CDR3 sequence: CASSYSGDTDTQYF. In DNA form, the CDR3 reads TGTGCCAGCAGTTATAGCGGGGACACAGATACGCAGTATTTT.

This chain uses TRBV2 with TRBJ1-2, with D possibly matching TRBD1 (5 bases). The CDR3 loop spans 13 amino acids. CDR1 is SNHLY and CDR2 is FYNNEI in the germline V gene. With 7 bases removed from V and 5 bases from J, the gap between germline ends came to 14 bases. Here the CDR3 DNA reads TGTGCCAGCATTCTCGCCAGGGAATATGGCTACACCTTC. Translation: CASILAREYGYTF.

This clone was seen just once. The chain uses TRBV12-3 or TRBV12-4 and TRBJ2-1; 9 nucleotides align to TRBD1. The CDR3 is 13 amino acids. J lost 7 bases, V lost 8 bases, and 6 bases had no gene match. The CDR3 DNA sequence: TGTGCCAGCTTCGGACAGGGGAGGAATGAGCAGTTCTTC. Amino acids: CASFGQGRNEQFF.

The rearrangement links TRBV28 to TRBJ1-4, with D possibly being TRBD1 (5 bases). The germline V gene encodes CDR1 MDHEN and CDR2 SYDVKM. The V end was cut by 5 bases, the J end by 1 base, with 11 bases between. The CDR3 is 15 amino acids. CDR3: CASSGLGQTNEKLFF. Here the CDR3 DNA reads TGTGCCAGCAGTGGCCTCGGACAAACTAATGAAAAACTGTTTTTT.

This chain uses TRBV28 with TRBJ1-4; 10 nucleotides match TRBD1. The CDR3 has 15 amino acids. Germline CDR1 MDHEN, CDR2 SYDVKM. Trimming removed 4 bases from V and 5 bases from J; junction bases left unmatched: 4. CDR3 DNA sequence: TGTGCCAGCAGTTCTCGGACAGGGGGGAATGAAAAACTGTTTTTT. This translates into CASSSRTGGNEKLFF.

The chain has TRBV30 and TRBJ1-3, with unresolved D. Germline V lookup: CDR1 GTSNPN, CDR2 SVGIG (reference sequence). Trimming removed 8 bases at V and 0 bases at J, with 11 bases between. This CDR3 is 13 amino acids long. The CDR3 nucleotides read TGTGCCCGGGCGATTAGCTCTGGAAACACCATATATTTT. Protein product: CARAISSGNTIYF.

The chain couples TRBV30 to TRBJ2-1, with a tentative D call TRBD1 (5 bases). The V and J ends lost 8 bases and 0 bases respectively, with 14 bases between them. Germline CDR1 and CDR2: GTSNPN and SVGIG (reference sequence). The CDR3 is 14 residues long. The DNA of the CDR3 is TGTGCCGTAGATAAGGGGCGCTCCTACAATGAGCAGTTCTTC. Translation: CAVDKGRSYNEQFF.

V gene TRBV30 combines with J gene TRBJ1-2, with D unclear. CDR3 length equals 12 residues. Trimming pared 2 bases from V and 8 bases from J, leaving 12 bases between. The germline V gene encodes CDR1 GTSNPN and CDR2 SVGIG (reference sequence). Written as DNA, the CDR3 is TGTGCCTGGAGTCTGAGGGTCGGCGGCTACACCTTC. This sequence encodes CAWSLRVGGYTF.

The chain has TRBV7-9 and TRBJ2-3, with TRBD2 identical over 16 bases. This CDR3 has 18 amino acids. CDR1 is SEHNR and CDR2 is FQNEAQ in the germline V gene (reference sequence). The V segment lost 5 bases and the J segment 4 bases; nucleotides outside the gene matches: 9. The CDR3 DNA follows: TGTGCCAGCAGCCCGGGACTAGCGGGGGGGCCTAGCTCAGATACGCAGTATTTT. Amino acids: CASSPGLAGGPSSDTQYF.